This TCR beta chain was found in a study of beta chain features in type 1 diabetes (dated by TCRdb to the late 2010s). Turning to the overall study: Mean age, gender distribution, total cell number and subset yield did not differ between patients and healthy donors. A total of roughly 100 million sorted cells were examined across all samples, and the number of cells per subset was strongly correlated with RNA yield. The study compared the TCRB repertoires of sorted circulating CD4+ T cell subsets in recently diagnosed type 1 diabetes patients with those in matched healthy donors. Regulatory and stem cell-like memory subsets were obtained from only 8 patients and about 8 healthy donors, while naive and central memory subsets were obtained from all 30 or so donors. Study-wide findings and limitations: Because cDNA was sequenced instead of genomic DNA, activated cells with high expression could be over-represented, although the groups did not differ in activation or CD3 levels. A moderate but significant shortening of TCRB CDR3 length was observed in type 1 diabetes patients in all four CD4+ subsets. PCR may preferentially amplify shorter templates, but because patient and control samples were amplified and corrected together, any resulting skew would affect both groups equally. At VDJ recombination sites, type 1 diabetes patients had fewer insertions and more deleted nucleotides, which implies abnormalities in thymic rearrangement. Naive, central memory and regulatory TCRB repertoires appeared to be more alike among patients than among healthy donors. Because the HLA sub-analyses included only small numbers of individuals, any influence of HLA type on TCRB rearrangement was left unresolved.

Concerning this clone: Its antigen is not yet known. There are no base qualities to consult, and no much larger clone falls within one base.

The entire amount of isolated RNA was reverse transcribed using the High Capacity cDNA Reverse Transcription Kit, so the sequenced TCRB transcripts were expressed ones. Deep immunoSEQ sequencing was applied to naive, central memory and regulatory T cell samples, giving an average of about 3.6 million total reads per sample. Sorted cells were lysed in RLT buffer and RNA was extracted with DNase-treated RNeasy Micro or Mini kits, depending on cell number. To prevent cross-contamination, every cell subset was processed on its own, while patient and healthy donor samples were processed together. The immunoSEQ multiplex PCR was used to amplify TCRB sequences from cDNA, generating 87-bp fragments that spanned the CDR3 region. Sequencing of the amplicons was done on the Illumina HiSeq platform. The original pipeline was this. PCR bias was corrected computationally using synthetic template baselines, and reads within Hamming distance 2 were collapsed, with unmergeable singletons discarded. Reads were aligned against IMGT so that V, D and J genes, CDR3 length and insertions or deletions at six rearrangement sites could be assigned. Clonotype counts were normalized to sorted cell number within each subset before computing true diversity and Gini coefficients with the tcR R package. The overlap coefficient, calculated on TCRB nucleotide sequences, was used to quantify repertoire sharing. Out-of-frame TCRB sequences from naive cells were analyzed as a proxy for the pre-selection repertoire. Not all clones reach the TCRdb copy of this immuneACCESS table, which keeps in-frame sequences only. Checked studies attribute under half of the gap to unresolved V genes and leave the rest unexplained. The V and J calls and clone size are taken from that table; D and trimming were inferred from the DNA. The sample yields 600,000 to 700,000 clones; around 15% were counted once. The leading ten clones occupy less than 0.025% of the sample.

The CDR3 holds 15 amino acids from the cysteine to the phenylalanine. Solely the CDR3 DNA is kept, with 45 bases framed from the first base. V drops 4 bases and J drops 0 bases, leaving 13 bases in between. Per the germline V gene (reference sequence), SGHNT is the CDR1 and YYREEE is the CDR2. A single peripheral blood draw of around 120 mL on average was collected from each donor into heparinised tubes. A BD FACSAria II and a panel including CD45RO, CCR7, CD25, CD127, CD95 and CD27 were used to sort naive, central memory, regulatory and stem cell-like memory CD4+ T cells. Purity was above 95% for every sorted population. PBMCs were separated immediately by Lymphoprep density gradient centrifugation and were stained directly, without being cultured. So that batch effects would be minimized, each experiment stained and sorted samples in pairs, pairing one healthy donor with one patient.

The sequencing input was naive CD4+ T cells from blood. This specimen's cell subset or site label, per the study, means: true naive CD4+ T cells. The sequence joins TRBV5-4 to TRBJ1-1, with a weak D call of TRBD1 (5 bases match). The TCR sequence derives from a man between 18 and 35 years old with type 1 diabetes. The base sequence is TGTGCCAGCAGCCAGCCGGGACGGATGAACACTGAAGCTTTCTTT. The translation is CASSQPGRMNTEAFF. The full variable domain, with segments outside the CDR3 supplied by the reference TRBV5-4 and TRBJ1-1 proteins, appears as ETGVTQSPTHLIKTRGQQVTLRCSSQSGHNTVSWYQQALGQGPQFIFQYYREEENGRGNFPPRFSGLQFPNYSSELNVNALELDDSALYLCASSQPGRMNTEAFFGQGTRLTVV.